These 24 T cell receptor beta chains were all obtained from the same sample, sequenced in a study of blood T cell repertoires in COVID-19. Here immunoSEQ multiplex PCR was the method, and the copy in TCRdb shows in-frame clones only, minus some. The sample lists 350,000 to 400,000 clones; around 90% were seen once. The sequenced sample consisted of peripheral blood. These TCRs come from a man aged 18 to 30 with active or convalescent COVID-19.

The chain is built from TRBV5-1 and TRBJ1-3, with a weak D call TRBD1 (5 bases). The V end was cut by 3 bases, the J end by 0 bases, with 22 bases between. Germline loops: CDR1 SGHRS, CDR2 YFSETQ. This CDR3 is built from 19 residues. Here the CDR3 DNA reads TGCGCCAGCAGCTCCCATCCGGACAAGGGCCGGGTCTCTGGAAACACCATATATTTT. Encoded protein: CASSSHPDKGRVSGNTIYF.

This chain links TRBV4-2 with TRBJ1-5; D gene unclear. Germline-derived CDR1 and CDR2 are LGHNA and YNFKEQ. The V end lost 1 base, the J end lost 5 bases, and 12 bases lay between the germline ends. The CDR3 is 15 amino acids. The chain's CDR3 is CASSQAKRSDQPQHF. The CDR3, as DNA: TGTGCCAGCAGCCAAGCTAAGCGGAGTGATCAGCCCCAGCATTTT.

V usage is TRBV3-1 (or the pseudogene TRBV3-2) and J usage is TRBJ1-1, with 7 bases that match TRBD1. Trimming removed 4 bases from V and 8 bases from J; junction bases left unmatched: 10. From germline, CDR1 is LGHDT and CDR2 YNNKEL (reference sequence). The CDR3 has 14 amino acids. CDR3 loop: CASSRIRDSQEAFF. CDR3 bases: TGTGCCAGCAGCCGTATCCGGGACAGTCAAGAAGCTTTCTTT.

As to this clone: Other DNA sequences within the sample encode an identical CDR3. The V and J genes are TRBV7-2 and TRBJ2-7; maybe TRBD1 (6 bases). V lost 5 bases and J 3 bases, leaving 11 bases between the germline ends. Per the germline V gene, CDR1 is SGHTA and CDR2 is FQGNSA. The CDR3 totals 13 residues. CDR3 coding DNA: TGTGCCAGCAGCCTAGGACAGTTCTACGAGCAGTACTTC. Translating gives CASSLGQFYEQYF.

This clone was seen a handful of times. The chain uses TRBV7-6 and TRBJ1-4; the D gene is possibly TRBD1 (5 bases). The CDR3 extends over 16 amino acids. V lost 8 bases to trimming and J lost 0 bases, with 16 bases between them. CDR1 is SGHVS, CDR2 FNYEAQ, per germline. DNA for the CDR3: TGTGCCAGCTCCCCCATGGGGGGAGCAACTAATGAAAAACTGTTTTTT. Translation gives CASSPMGGATNEKLFF.

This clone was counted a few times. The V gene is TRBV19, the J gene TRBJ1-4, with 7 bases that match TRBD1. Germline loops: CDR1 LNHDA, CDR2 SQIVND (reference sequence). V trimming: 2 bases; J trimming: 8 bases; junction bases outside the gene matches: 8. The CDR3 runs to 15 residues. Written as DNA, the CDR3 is TGTGCCAGTAGTATATCGACAGGGCGGTGGGAAAAACTGTTTTTT. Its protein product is CASSISTGRWEKLFF.

The CDR3 region is CASSLAPFTSGRPTYEQYF. The CDR3 DNA sequence: TGTGCCAGCAGCTTAGCCCCTTTTACTAGCGGGAGGCCGACCTACGAGCAGTACTTC. This chain uses TRBV7-2 with TRBJ2-7; the match to TRBD2 covers 12 bases. The CDR3 has 19 amino acids. The trim removed 0 bases at V and 2 bases at J, leaving 11 bases unmatched. CDR1 and CDR2 from the germline V gene are SGHTA and FQGNSA.

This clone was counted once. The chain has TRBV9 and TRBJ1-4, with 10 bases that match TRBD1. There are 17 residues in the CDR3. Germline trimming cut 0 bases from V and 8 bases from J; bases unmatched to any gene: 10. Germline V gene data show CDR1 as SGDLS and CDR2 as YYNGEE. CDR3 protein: CASSVGSGGQGDEKLFF. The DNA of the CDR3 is TGTGCCAGCAGCGTAGGATCCGGAGGACAGGGGGACGAAAAACTGTTTTTT. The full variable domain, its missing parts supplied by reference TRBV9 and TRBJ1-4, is DSGVTQTPKHLITATGQRVTLRCSPRSGDLSVYWYQQSLDQGLQFLIQYYNGEERAKGNILERFSAQQFPDLHSELNLSSLELGDSALYFCASSVGSGGQGDEKLFFGSGTQLSVL.

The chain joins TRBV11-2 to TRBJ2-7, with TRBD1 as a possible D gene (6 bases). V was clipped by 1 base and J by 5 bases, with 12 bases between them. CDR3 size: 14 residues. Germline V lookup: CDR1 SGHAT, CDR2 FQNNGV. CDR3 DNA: TGTGCCAGCAGCTTAGTCAGGGGCAAGAACGAGCAGTACTTC. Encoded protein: CASSLVRGKNEQYF. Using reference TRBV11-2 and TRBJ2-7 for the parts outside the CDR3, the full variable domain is EAGVAQSPRYKIIEKRQSVAFWCNPISGHATLYWYQQILGQGPKLLIQFQNNGVVDDSQLPKDRFSAERLKGVDSTLKIQPAKLEDSAVYLCASSLVRGKNEQYFGPGTRLTVT.

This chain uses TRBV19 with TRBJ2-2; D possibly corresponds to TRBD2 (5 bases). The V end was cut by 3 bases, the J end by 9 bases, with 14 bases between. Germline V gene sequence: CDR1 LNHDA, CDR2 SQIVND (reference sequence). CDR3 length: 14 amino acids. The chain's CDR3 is CASSIRTARRELFF. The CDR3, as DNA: TGTGCCAGTAGTATCCGGACTGCACGCAGGGAGCTGTTTTTT.

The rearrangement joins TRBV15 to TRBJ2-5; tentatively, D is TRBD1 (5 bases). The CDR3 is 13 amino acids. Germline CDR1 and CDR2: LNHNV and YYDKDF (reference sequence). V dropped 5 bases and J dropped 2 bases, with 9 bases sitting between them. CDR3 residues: CATSVGEQETQYF. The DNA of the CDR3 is TGTGCCACCAGCGTAGGGGAACAAGAGACCCAGTACTTC. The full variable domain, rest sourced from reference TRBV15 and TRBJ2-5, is DAMVIQNPRYQVTQFGKPVTLSCSQTLNHNVMYWYQQKSSQAPKLLFHYYDKDFNNEADTPDNFQSRRPNTSFCFLDIRSPGLGDTAMYLCATSVGEQETQYFGPGTRLLVL.

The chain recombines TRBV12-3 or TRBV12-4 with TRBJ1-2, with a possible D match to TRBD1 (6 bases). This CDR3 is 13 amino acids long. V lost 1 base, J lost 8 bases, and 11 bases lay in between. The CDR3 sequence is CASSLEGGQGYTF. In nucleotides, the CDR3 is TGTGCCAGCAGTTTAGAAGGGGGTCAGGGCTACACCTTC.

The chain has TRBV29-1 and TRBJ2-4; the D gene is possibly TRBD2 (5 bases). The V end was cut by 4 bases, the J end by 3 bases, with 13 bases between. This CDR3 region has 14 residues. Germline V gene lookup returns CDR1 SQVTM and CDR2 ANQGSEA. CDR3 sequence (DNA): TGCAGCGTTGTTTTGGGAGTAGGCAAAAACATTCAGTACTTC. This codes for CSVVLGVGKNIQYF.

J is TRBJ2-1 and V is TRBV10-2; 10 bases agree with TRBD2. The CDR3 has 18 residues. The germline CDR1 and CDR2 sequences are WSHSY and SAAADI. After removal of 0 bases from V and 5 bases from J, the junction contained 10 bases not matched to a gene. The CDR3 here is CASSESTRSGRNHNEQFF. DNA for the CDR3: TGCGCCAGCAGTGAGTCGACCCGTAGCGGGAGGAACCACAATGAGCAGTTCTTC.

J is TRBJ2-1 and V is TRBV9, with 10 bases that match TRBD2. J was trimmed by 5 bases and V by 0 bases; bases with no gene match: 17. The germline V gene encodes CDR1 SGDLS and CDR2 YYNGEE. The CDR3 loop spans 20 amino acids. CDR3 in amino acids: CASSVGASGSVRGKDNEQFF. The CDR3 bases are TGTGCCAGCAGCGTAGGGGCTAGCGGGAGTGTTCGGGGGAAAGACAATGAGCAGTTCTTC.

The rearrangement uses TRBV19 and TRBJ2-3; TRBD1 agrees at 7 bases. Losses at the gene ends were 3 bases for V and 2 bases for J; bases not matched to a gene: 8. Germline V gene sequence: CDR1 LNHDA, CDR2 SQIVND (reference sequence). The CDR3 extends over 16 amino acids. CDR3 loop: CASSIRSGTVTDTQYF. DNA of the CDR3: TGTGCCAGTAGTATTCGGTCCGGGACAGTCACAGATACGCAGTATTTT.

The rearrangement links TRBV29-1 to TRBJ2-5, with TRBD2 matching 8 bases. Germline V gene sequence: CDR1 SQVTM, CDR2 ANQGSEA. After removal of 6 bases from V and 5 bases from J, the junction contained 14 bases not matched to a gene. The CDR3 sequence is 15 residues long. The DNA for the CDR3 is TGCAGCGTGGAGAGCGGGAGCCTCCCGGTGGAGACCCAGTACTTC. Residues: CSVESGSLPVETQYF.

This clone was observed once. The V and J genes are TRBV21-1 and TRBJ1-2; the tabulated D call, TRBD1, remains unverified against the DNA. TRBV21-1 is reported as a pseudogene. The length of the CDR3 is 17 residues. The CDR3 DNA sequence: TGTGCCAGCAGCTGCCGGACAGCTAACTATTCGAACTATGGCTACACCTTC. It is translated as CASSCRTANYSNYGYTF.

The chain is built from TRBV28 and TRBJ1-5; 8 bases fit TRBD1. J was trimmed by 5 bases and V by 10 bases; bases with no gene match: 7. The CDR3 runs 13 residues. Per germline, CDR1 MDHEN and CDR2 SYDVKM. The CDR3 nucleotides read TGTGCCACCCAGGGACAGGAGTATCAGCCCCAGCATTTT. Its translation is CATQGQEYQPQHF.

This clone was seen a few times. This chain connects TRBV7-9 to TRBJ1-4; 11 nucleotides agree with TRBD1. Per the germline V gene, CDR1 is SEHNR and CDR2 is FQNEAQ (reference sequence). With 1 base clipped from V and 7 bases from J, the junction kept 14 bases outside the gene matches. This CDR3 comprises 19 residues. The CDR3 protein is CASSLGARGQGGLREKLFF. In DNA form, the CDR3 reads TGTGCCAGCAGCTTAGGGGCCAGGGGACAGGGGGGACTTCGTGAAAAACTGTTTTTT.

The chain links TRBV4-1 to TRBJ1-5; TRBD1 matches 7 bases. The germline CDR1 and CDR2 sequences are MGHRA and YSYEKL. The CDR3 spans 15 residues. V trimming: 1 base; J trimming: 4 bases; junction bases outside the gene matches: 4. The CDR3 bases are TGCGCCAGCAGCCAAGGGCCGGGACAGAATCAGCCCCAGCATTTT. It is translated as CASSQGPGQNQPQHF.

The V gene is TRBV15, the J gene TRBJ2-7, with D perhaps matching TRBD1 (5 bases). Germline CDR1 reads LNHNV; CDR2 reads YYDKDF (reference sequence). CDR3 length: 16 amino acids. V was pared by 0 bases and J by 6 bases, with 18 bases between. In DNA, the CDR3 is TGTGCCACCAGCAGAGATTGGGGCATAACCGGCGGCGAGCAGTACTTC. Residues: CATSRDWGITGGEQYF.

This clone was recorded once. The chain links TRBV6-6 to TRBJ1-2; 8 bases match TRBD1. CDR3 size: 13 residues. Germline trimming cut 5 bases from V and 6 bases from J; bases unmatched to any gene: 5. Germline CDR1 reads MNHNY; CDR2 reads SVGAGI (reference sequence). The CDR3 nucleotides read TGTGCCAGCAGTCTGACAGGGGTGGATGGCTACACCTTC. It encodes CASSLTGVDGYTF.

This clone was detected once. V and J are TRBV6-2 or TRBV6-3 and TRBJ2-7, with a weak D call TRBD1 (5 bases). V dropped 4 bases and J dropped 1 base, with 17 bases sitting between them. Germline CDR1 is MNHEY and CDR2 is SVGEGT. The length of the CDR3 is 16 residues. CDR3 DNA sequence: TGTGCCAGCAGTTCGGTACAGGCAACGAATTCCTACGAGCAGTACTTC. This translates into CASSSVQATNSYEQYF.